The 29 T cell receptor beta chains listed next were all sequenced from one sample in a study of T cells after posttransplantation cyclophosphamide. TCRdb keeps only in-frame clones here, not all; method: immunoSEQ multiplex PCR. This sample carries about 7,700 clones and no singletons, and 6% goes to the top ten. Cyclophosphamide on days +3 and +4 followed busulfan-fludarabine conditioning and a marrow graft. The sample was PBMCs, taken after allogeneic stem cell transplant with posttransplant cyclophosphamide. Source of these receptors: a female patient aged 45-65 years who received an allogeneic stem cell transplant from an unrelated donor, was CMV-positive, and had acute GVHD only. The graft donor may have given rise to some T cells.

This clone was seen repeatedly, ten times or more. This sequence joins TRBV6-6 and TRBJ1-3, with D uncertain. This CDR3 has 15 residues. V gave up 0 bases and J gave up 4 bases, with 10 bases separating them. Germline CDR1 and CDR2: MNHNY and SVGAGI (reference sequence). The CDR3 spells CASSYSNGIGNTIYF. The CDR3 DNA is TGTGCCAGCAGTTACTCGAACGGGATCGGAAACACCATATATTTT.

This clone was observed at least ten times. The V call is TRBV11-2, the J call TRBJ2-3; TRBD2 is a possible D gene (5 bases). V shed 5 bases and J shed 0 bases, with 15 bases lying between them. CDR1 SGHAT and CDR2 FQNNGV come from the germline V gene. The CDR3 has 16 residues. In DNA, the CDR3 is TGTGCCAGCAGCATAAACCCAGCGGTTAGCACAGATACGCAGTATTTT. Residues: CASSINPAVSTDTQYF.

This clone has at least ten counts. The rearrangement joins TRBV5-1 to TRBJ2-7; the D is unclear. V lost 0 bases, J lost 3 bases, and 7 bases lay in between. Looked up from germline, CDR1 is SGHRS and CDR2 is YFSETQ. This CDR3 region has 13 residues. CDR3 protein: CASSLGSGYEQYF. The CDR3 bases are TGCGCCAGCAGCTTGGGATCGGGCTACGAGCAGTACTTC. The whole variable domain, remainder taken from reference TRBV5-1 and TRBJ2-7, is KAGVTQTPRYLIKTRGQQVTLSCSPISGHRSVSWYQQTPGQGLQFLFEYFSETQRNKGNFPGRFSGRQFSNSRSEMNVSTLELGDSALYLCASSLGSGYEQYFGPGTRLTVT.

There are a few counts of this clone. The chain recombines TRBV9 with TRBJ2-1; D gene unclear. V dropped 0 bases and J dropped 2 bases, with 9 bases sitting between them. The CDR3 totals 15 residues. CDR1 SGDLS and CDR2 YYNGEE come from the germline V gene. The CDR3 sequence is CASSVGGNTYNEQFF. In nucleotides, the CDR3 is TGTGCCAGCAGCGTAGGCGGTAATACCTACAATGAGCAGTTCTTC.

This clone ranks as medium-sized. The CDR3 spells CASSYSQGNTIYF. The CDR3 nucleotides read TGTGCCAGCAGTTACTCCCAGGGGAACACCATATATTTT. V gene TRBV6-5 combines with J gene TRBJ1-3; TRBD1 is a possible D gene (6 bases). Germline assignment: CDR1 MNHEY and CDR2 SVGAGI. Trimming left V 0 bases short and J 7 bases short, with 7 bases between. CDR3 length equals 13 residues.

This clone was detected many times. The CDR3 region is CASSVDRYNEQFF. As DNA, the CDR3 is TGTGCCAGCAGCGTAGACAGATACAATGAGCAGTTCTTC. The chain is built from TRBV9 and TRBJ2-1; D gene ambiguous. CDR3 length: 13 amino acids. Germline V gives CDR1 SGDLS, CDR2 YYNGEE. V lost 0 bases, J lost 4 bases, and 5 bases lay in between.

This clone has only a few counts. The V and J genes are TRBV29-1 and TRBJ2-4, with TRBD2 as a possible D gene (6 bases). V lost 0 bases and J lost 11, with 14 bases in between. Germline CDR1 and CDR2: SQVTM and ANQGSEA. The CDR3 is made up of 13 amino acids. The CDR3 DNA reads TGCAGCGTTGAAGAAGAGACTAGTTTTTTTCAGTACTTC. The encoded protein is CSVEEETSFFQYF. The full variable domain, its missing parts supplied by reference TRBV29-1 and TRBJ2-4, is SAVISQKPSRDICQRGTSLTIQCQVDSQVTMMFWYRQQPGQSLTLIATANQGSEATYESGFVIDKFPISRPNLTFSTLTVSNMSPEDSSIYLCSVEEETSFFQYFGAGTRLSVL.

This clone was recorded many times. The chain joins TRBV19 to TRBJ1-2; 9 bases fit TRBD1. Germline assignment: CDR1 LNHDA and CDR2 SQIVND (reference sequence). CDR3 length: 15 residues. The V segment lost 6 bases and the J segment 2 bases; nucleotides outside the gene matches: 7. The CDR3 nucleotides are TGTGCCAGTAGACCGGGACAGGGACCAAACTATGGCTACACCTTC. It specifies CASRPGQGPNYGYTF.

This clone came up a few times. The chain links TRBV29-1 to TRBJ2-2; D possibly corresponds to TRBD1 (5 bases). V shed 0 bases and J shed 0 bases, with 11 bases lying between them. This CDR3 region has 16 residues. Germline-derived CDR1 and CDR2 are SQVTM and ANQGSEA. CDR3 loop: CSVEDQGVTNTGELFF. The CDR3 nucleotides are TGCAGCGTTGAAGACCAAGGGGTAACGAACACCGGGGAGCTGTTTTTT.

This clone has more than one count but fewer than ten. The V and J genes are TRBV9 and TRBJ1-4; D may be TRBD1 (5 bases). Germline lookup yields CDR1 SGDLS and CDR2 YYNGEE. The CDR3 runs 12 residues. V shed 4 bases and J shed 11 bases, with 12 bases lying between them. CDR3 nucleotides: TGTGCCAGCAGCCCCACCGGGGGGAAACTGTTTTTT. It yields the protein CASSPTGGKLFF.

This clone came up many times. J is TRBJ2-3 and V is TRBV6-1; TRBD2 agrees at 14 bases. Trimming at V came to 4 bases and at J to 7 bases, leaving 13 bases not matched to a gene. This CDR3 spans 18 amino acids. The germline V gene encodes CDR1 MNHNS and CDR2 SASEGT. As DNA, the CDR3 is TGTGCCAGCAGTGCCTCCGGCTACGGGACTAGCGGGGGATATACGCAGTATTTT. Its translation is CASSASGYGTSGGYTQYF.

This clone has at least ten counts. The chain employs TRBV29-1 and TRBJ1-2; D remains ambiguous. There are 14 residues in the CDR3. V was cut by 1 base and J by 5 bases, with 14 bases left in between. CDR1 and CDR2 (germline): SQVTM, ANQGSEA. Written as DNA, the CDR3 is TGCAGCGTTGAAGGGCTGGGAGGCCGGTATGGCTACACCTTC. Protein product: CSVEGLGGRYGYTF. The variable domain in full, completed from reference TRBV29-1 and TRBJ1-2, reads SAVISQKPSRDICQRGTSLTIQCQVDSQVTMMFWYRQQPGQSLTLIATANQGSEATYESGFVIDKFPISRPNLTFSTLTVSNMSPEDSSIYLCSVEGLGGRYGYTFGSGTRLTVV.

A word on this clone: The junction and the germline gene differ at one end; a read error may be behind it. Other DNA sequences in this sample translate to the same CDR3. This chain joins TRBV6-5 and TRBJ2-3, with a tentative D call TRBD1 (6 bases). Germline CDR1 reads MNHEY; CDR2 reads SVGAGI. The CDR3 covers 13 residues. The DNA for the CDR3 is TGCGCCAGCAGTTTTCAGGGGATAGATACGCAGTATTTT. Translating gives CASSFQGIDTQYF.

This clone was seen ten or more times. The chain joins TRBV27 to TRBJ1-1; D remains unclear. The V end was cut by 0 bases, the J end by 2 bases, with 10 bases between. The CDR3 extends over 15 amino acids. Germline V gives CDR1 MNHEY, CDR2 SMNVEV (reference sequence). CDR3 DNA sequence: TGTGCCAGCAGTTTATCCCGCCGCGGAAACACTGAAGCTTTCTTT. This translates into CASSLSRRGNTEAFF.

In this sample, this clone turned up many times. The chain is built from TRBV29-1 and TRBJ1-1; D call uncertain. The CDR3 loop spans 14 amino acids. Germline V gives CDR1 SQVTM, CDR2 ANQGSEA. V lost 1 base and J 1 base, leaving 10 bases between the germline ends. The chain's CDR3 is CSVEGRARNTEAFF. CDR3 nucleotides: TGCAGCGTTGAAGGGCGGGCCAGGAACACTGAAGCTTTCTTT.

This clone was found many times. V gene TRBV5-4 combines with J gene TRBJ2-3; TRBD2 is a possible D gene (6 bases). CDR1 and CDR2 (germline): SGHNT, YYREEE (reference sequence). V gave up 1 base and J gave up 9 bases, with 9 bases separating them. CDR3 length: 12 amino acids. The CDR3 region is CASSLRLGTQYF. The CDR3, as DNA: TGTGCCAGCAGCTTGCGACTAGGAACGCAGTATTTT.

The sample holds many counts of this clone. This chain connects TRBV7-2 to TRBJ2-7; 10 bases agree with TRBD2. There are 17 residues in the CDR3. V lost 5 bases and J lost 4; bases outside the gene matches: 14. Germline V gene data show CDR1 as SGHTA and CDR2 as FQGNSA. The CDR3 coding sequence is TGTGCCAGCAGCCCCCGTTGGCTAGCGGGAGCCAGATACGAGCAGTACTTC. Its translation: CASSPRWLAGARYEQYF. Full variable domain (rest looked up from reference TRBV7-2 and TRBJ2-7): GAGVSQSPSNKVTEKGKDVELRCDPISGHTALYWYRQSLGQGLEFLIYFQGNSAPDKSGLPSDRFSAERTGGSVSTLTIQRTQQEDSAVYLCASSPRWLAGARYEQYFGPGTRLTVT.

By share of the sample, this clone is medium-sized. The gene calls are TRBV2 and TRBJ2-3; 7 bases are shared with TRBD2. The V segment lost 1 base and the J segment 2 bases; nucleotides outside the gene matches: 3. The CDR3 has 15 residues. In germline, CDR1 is SNHLY, CDR2 FYNNEI. The CDR3 sequence is CASSEGGGPTDTQYF. CDR3 coding DNA: TGTGCCAGCAGTGAAGGGGGAGGGCCCACAGATACGCAGTATTTT. Using reference TRBV2 and TRBJ2-3 for the parts outside the CDR3, the full variable domain is EPEVTQTPSHQVTQMGQEVILRCVPISNHLYFYWYRQILGQKVEFLVSFYNNEISEKSEIFDDQFSVERPDGSNFTLKIRSTKLEDSAMYFCASSEGGGPTDTQYFGPGTRLTVL.

This clone was observed many times. The gene calls are TRBV2 and TRBJ1-5, with a tentative D call TRBD1 (5 bases). The CDR3 spans 15 residues. Germline V lookup: CDR1 SNHLY, CDR2 FYNNEI. Trimming shortened V by 3 bases and J by 2 bases, and 11 bases separated the two germline ends. The CDR3 reads CASSDRRVGNQPQHF. CDR3 DNA sequence: TGTGCCAGCAGTGATCGCAGGGTGGGCAATCAGCCCCAGCATTTT.

This clone was counted many times. This chain connects TRBV13 to TRBJ1-4; TRBD1 matches at 10 bases. The germline V gene encodes CDR1 PRHDT and CDR2 FYEKMQ (reference sequence). The V and J ends lost 5 bases and 8 bases, in that order; junction bases with no gene match: 8. The CDR3 spans 15 residues. This chain's CDR3 is CASSPWGQGSEKLFF. The CDR3 nucleotides read TGTGCCAGCAGCCCCTGGGGACAGGGGTCCGAAAAACTGTTTTTT. The variable domain in full, with the rest retrieved from reference TRBV13 and TRBJ1-4, is AAGVIQSPRHLIKEKRETATLKCYPIPRHDTVYWYQQGPGQDPQFLISFYEKMQSDKGSIPDRFSAQQFSDYHSELNMSSLELGDSALYFCASSPWGQGSEKLFFGSGTQLSVL.

The CDR3 here is CASSIPGLRQETQYF. CDR3 sequence (DNA): TGTGCCAGCAGCATACCGGGACTGAGGCAAGAGACCCAGTACTTC. The chain combines TRBV5-6 with TRBJ2-5; D is perhaps TRBD2 (6 bases). There are 15 residues in the CDR3. V was pared by 4 bases and J by 2 bases, with 15 bases between. The V gene's germline CDR1 is SGHDT and CDR2 YYEEEE. Full variable domain (remainder filled in from reference TRBV5-6 and TRBJ2-5): DAGVTQSPTHLIKTRGQQVTLRCSPKSGHDTVSWYQQALGQGPQFIFQYYEEEERQRGNFPDRFSGHQFPNYSSELNVNALLLGDSALYLCASSIPGLRQETQYFGPGTRLLVL.

This clone has ten or more counts. The rearrangement joins TRBV14 to TRBJ2-2; TRBD1 matches 8 bases. V shed 4 bases and J 0 bases; nucleotides not matched to a gene: 13. CDR1 is SGHDN, CDR2 FVKESK, per germline. CDR3 size: 19 residues. CDR3 loop: CASSRRQGAFATNTGELFF. CDR3 coding DNA: TGTGCCAGCAGCCGTCGGCAGGGGGCGTTTGCGACGAACACCGGGGAGCTGTTTTTT.

V gene TRBV28 combines with J gene TRBJ2-5; no clear D gene. The V and J ends lost 2 bases and 5 bases respectively, with 15 bases between them. This CDR3 has 15 residues. From germline, CDR1 is MDHEN and CDR2 SYDVKM. The CDR3 bases are TGTGCCAGCAGTTTAAATTCTGGCGGAACGGAGACCCAGTACTTC. Amino acid sequence: CASSLNSGGTETQYF.

This clone was counted at least ten times. This chain links TRBV7-9 with TRBJ1-2; D is uncertain. Germline CDR1 SEHNR, CDR2 FQNEAQ (reference sequence). V was shortened by 8 bases and J by 3 bases, with 16 bases between the two germline ends. The CDR3 spans 14 residues. The DNA for the CDR3 is TGTGCCAGCGTCCCTGGGAGCGGCGACTATGGCTACACCTTC. Translation gives CASVPGSGDYGYTF.

Only a few counts were recorded for this clone. The rearrangement links TRBV2 to TRBJ2-1, with 10 bases aligning to TRBD2. Losses at the gene ends were 3 bases for V and 8 bases for J; bases not matched to a gene: 4. The germline gives CDR1 SNHLY, CDR2 FYNNEI. There are 14 residues in the CDR3. The CDR3 region has the DNA TGTGCCAGCAGTGATGCTAGCGGGAGCGATGAGCAGTTCTTC. The encoded protein is CASSDASGSDEQFF.

This clone was recorded many times. V is TRBV4-1 and J is TRBJ1-1, with 7 bases identical to TRBD1. Trimming cost V 0 bases and J 2 bases; bases outside gene matches: 6. The CDR3 runs to 16 residues. CDR1 and CDR2 from the germline V gene are MGHRA and YSYEKL. The CDR3 is CASSQESEGANTEAFF. The CDR3 DNA reads TGCGCCAGCAGCCAAGAGTCGGAGGGGGCCAACACTGAAGCTTTCTTT.

By sample share, this clone is medium-sized (0.01 to 0.1%). This chain links TRBV4-3 with TRBJ1-5; 7 bases are shared with TRBD1. V lost 0 bases to trimming and J lost 1 base; unmatched junction nucleotides: 0. The CDR3 covers 15 residues. CDR1 and CDR2 from the germline V gene are LGHNA and YSLEER. The CDR3 sequence: CASSQEGGSNQPQHF. The CDR3 region has the DNA TGCGCCAGCAGCCAAGAAGGGGGCAGCAATCAGCCCCAGCATTTT.

Many counts were recorded for this clone. V gene TRBV5-4 combines with J gene TRBJ2-7; 12 bases fit TRBD2. Germline V CDR1 and CDR2: SGHNT, YYREEE (reference sequence). J lost 5 bases, V lost 1 base, and 10 bases had no gene match. The CDR3 consists of 17 residues. The CDR3 bases are TGTGCCAGCAGCTTGCTAGCGGGAGGGCCAAATTCCCACGAGCAGTACTTC. Translated, it gives CASSLLAGGPNSHEQYF. The full variable domain, in which reference TRBV5-4 and TRBJ2-7 provide the parts outside the CDR3, is ETGVTQSPTHLIKTRGQQVTLRCSSQSGHNTVSWYQQALGQGPQFIFQYYREEENGRGNFPPRFSGLQFPNYSSELNVNALELDDSALYLCASSLLAGGPNSHEQYFGPGTRLTVT.

This clone ranks as medium-sized. The V and J genes are TRBV14 and TRBJ1-4; 12 nucleotides match TRBD1. V was clipped by 1 base and J by 6 bases; unmatched bases: 3. CDR3 length: 16 residues. Germline CDR1 and CDR2: SGHDN and FVKESK. CDR3 DNA: TGTGCCAGCAGCCAAGGGGGACAGGGGGCCTATGAAAAACTGTTTTTT. This sequence encodes CASSQGGQGAYEKLFF.